Sequencing of this TCR beta chain was carried out in a study of blood T cell repertoires in COVID-19. The overall study: Researchers got acute and convalescent COVID-19 samples from the United States, Italy and Spain.

With 0 bases clipped from V and 4 bases from J, the junction kept 4 bases outside the gene matches. The V gene's germline CDR1 is LGHNT and CDR2 FRNRAP. The CDR3 spans 16 residues. TCRdb keeps only in-frame clones here, not all; method: immunoSEQ multiplex PCR. The sample yields around 460,000 clones, about 87% seen once. Sequenced: peripheral blood. V gene TRBV12-5 combines with J gene TRBJ1-3, with 9 bases matching TRBD1. The TCR sequence derives from a young man with COVID-19, enrolled during active disease. Here the CDR3 reads CASGLVLGQGGNTIYF. CDR3 nucleotide sequence: TGTGCTAGTGGTTTGGTACTGGGACAGGGAGGAAACACCATATATTTT.